Presented here are 32 T cell receptor beta chains from one specimen sequenced in a study of T cells in Graves' hyperthyroidism and ophthalmopathy. Regions amplified from RNA transcripts were the TCR beta CDR3 regions. The study used the HTBI primer set for a first-round RT-PCR of the TCR CDR3. TCRdb recomputed calls from the multiplex PCR reads with MiXCR, one row per CDR3 protein. The profile shows 610,000 or so distinct CDR3 sequences, under 60% of them singletons. The sample comprised peripheral blood or thyroid tissue (not recorded which). Receptor source: a woman aged 18-29 years with Graves' hyperthyroidism.

This clonotype was counted many times. The chain couples TRBV4-1 to TRBJ1-5; 8 bases line up with TRBD1. CDR1 and CDR2 from the germline V gene are MGHRA and YSYEKL. The J segment lost 8 bases and the V segment lost 6 bases, leaving 6 bases of the junction unmatched. The CDR3 contains 13 residues. The CDR3 nucleotides read TGCGCCAGCAGAAGGACAGGGACGGAGCCCCAGCATTTT. Its translation is CASRRTGTEPQHF.

This clonotype was counted many times. This chain joins TRBV5-1 and TRBJ2-7; D possibly corresponds to TRBD2 (5 bases). Trimming removed 2 bases at V and 2 bases at J, with 11 bases between. Looked up from germline, CDR1 is SGHRS and CDR2 is YFSETQ. The CDR3 spans 14 residues. CDR3 amino acids: CASSFGLGTYEQYF. The DNA of the CDR3 is TGCGCCAGCAGCTTCGGACTGGGGACCTACGAGCAGTACTTC.

The chain joins TRBV20-1 to TRBJ2-7; D is possibly TRBD1 (6 bases). This CDR3 region has 11 residues. Looked up from germline, CDR1 is DFQATT and CDR2 is SNEGSKA (reference sequence). The CDR3 DNA is TGCAGCTTAAACAGGGAACACGAGCAGTACTTC. Its translation: CSLNREHEQYF.

As concerns this clonotype: This may be a read error, as it is one base from a much larger clone. J is TRBJ2-7 and V is TRBV27; D remains unclear. The CDR3 is 11 amino acids. Germline values: CDR1 MNHEY, CDR2 SMNVEV (reference sequence). DNA of the CDR3: TGTGCCGGCAGGTATGGAGAAGAGCAGTACTTC. Amino acid sequence: CAGRYGEEQYF.

At least ten counts were recorded for this clonotype. The chain carries TRBV4-1 and TRBJ2-7; 8 bases agree with TRBD2. The trim removed 4 bases at V and 2 bases at J, leaving 10 bases unmatched. Germline V gene lookup returns CDR1 MGHRA and CDR2 YSYEKL. The CDR3 has 16 residues. CDR3 bases: TGCGCCAGCAGCCGGGCGGGGGGCTCACACGCCTACGAGCAGTACTTC. This encodes CASSRAGGSHAYEQYF.

The chain joins TRBV15 to TRBJ1-1; D ambiguous. V shed 1 base and J shed 0 bases, with 6 bases lying between them. The CDR3 length is 14 residues. Looked up from germline, CDR1 is LNHNV and CDR2 is YYDKDF (reference sequence). The chain's CDR3 is CATSRGAMNTEAFF. CDR3 in DNA: TGTGCCACCAGCAGAGGGGCGATGAACACTGAAGCTTTCTTT. Full variable domain (outside the CDR3, taken from reference TRBV15 and TRBJ1-1): DAMVIQNPRYQVTQFGKPVTLSCSQTLNHNVMYWYQQKSSQAPKLLFHYYDKDFNNEADTPDNFQSRRPNTSFCFLDIRSPGLGDTAMYLCATSRGAMNTEAFFGQGTRLTVV.

This chain links TRBV22-1 with TRBJ1-6; TRBD1 is taken as the D call from the table, unchecked against the DNA. TRBV22-1 is shown as a pseudogene. The CDR3 totals 15 residues. The DNA for the CDR3 is TGTCCCGGGAGCTGCTGGGACGGTAGCTCTTCACCCCTCCACTTT. This codes for CPGSCWDGSSSPLHF.

This clonotype came up many times. The V call is TRBV10-3, the J call TRBJ1-1; D is unclear. V gave up 11 bases and J gave up 1 base, with 11 bases separating them. The CDR3 length is 12 residues. Germline CDR1 and CDR2: ENHRY and SYGVKD. The CDR3 DNA sequence: TGTGCCTCCCGGGGTGCGAACACTGAAGCTTTCTTT. This encodes CASRGANTEAFF.

At least ten counts were recorded for this clonotype. CDR3 bases: TGTGCCAGCAGCTTAGTCAGGAGTGCAACTAATGAAAAACTGTTTTTT. Amino acid sequence: CASSLVRSATNEKLFF. The chain recombines TRBV7-2 with TRBJ1-4; D remains unclear. The CDR3 is 16 residues long. Trimming took 1 base from V and 0 from J, leaving 9 bases between them. CDR1 is SGHTA, CDR2 FQGNSA, per germline.

CDR3 nucleotides: TGCAGTGCGCCAGGGGGCGCGCTGAACACTGAAGCTTTCTTT. Translating gives CSAPGGALNTEAFF. The chain has TRBV20-1 and TRBJ1-1, with TRBD1 matching over 8 bases. This CDR3 contains 14 residues. From germline, CDR1 is DFQATT and CDR2 SNEGSKA (reference sequence). Trimming took 6 bases from V and 0 from J; bases not matched to a gene: 6.

This clonotype appeared many times. The gene calls are TRBV6-5 and TRBJ2-2, with a tentative D call TRBD2 (5 bases). The V gene's germline CDR1 is MNHEY and CDR2 SVGAGI. This CDR3 is 14 amino acids long. Trimming shortened V by 5 bases and J by 4 bases, and 11 bases separated the two germline ends. CDR3 coding DNA: TGTGCCAGCAGTCCCGAGGGTGGCACCGGGGAGCTGTTTTTT. Encoded protein: CASSPEGGTGELFF.

This chain connects TRBV20-1 to TRBJ1-1; D gene unclear. Germline assignment: CDR1 DFQATT and CDR2 SNEGSKA (reference sequence). The V and J ends lost 5 bases and 11 bases respectively, with 12 bases between them. The CDR3 consists of 10 residues. CDR3 DNA sequence: TGCAGTGCTGCGAGCGCGGGGGCTTTCTTT. Amino acids: CSAASAGAFF.

Worth noting for this clonotype: Since no conserved phenylalanine or tryptophan closes the CDR3, a read error is the likely cause. The chain combines TRBV3-1 with TRBJ1-1; perhaps TRBD1 as D (6 bases). Per germline, CDR1 LGHDT and CDR2 YNNKEL (reference sequence). V was pared by 4 bases and J by 1 base, with 13 bases between. The CDR3 is 15 residues long. The CDR3 protein is CASSPRGGGNTEAFL. CDR3 coding DNA: TGTGCCAGCAGCCCCCGCGGAGGGGGGAACACTGAAGCTTTCCTT.

The V gene is TRBV7-9, the J gene TRBJ1-2; tentatively, D is TRBD1 (5 bases). Germline assignment: CDR1 SEHNR and CDR2 FQNEAQ (reference sequence). V was trimmed by 8 bases and J by 1 base, leaving 17 bases between them. This CDR3 is 15 amino acids long. The DNA of the CDR3 is TGTGCCAGCGGGGATGTAGGGGCGATTAACTATGGCTACACCTTC. It yields the protein CASGDVGAINYGYTF. The variable domain in full, with the rest retrieved from reference TRBV7-9 and TRBJ1-2, is DTGVSQNPRHKITKRGQNVTFRCDPISEHNRLYWYRQTLGQGPEFLTYFQNEAQLEKSRLLSDRFSAERPKGSFSTLEIQRTEQGDSAMYLCASGDVGAINYGYTFGSGTRLTVV.

There are many counts of this clonotype. At one boundary the junction diverges from the germline segment, which might be a read error. The chain couples TRBV5-1 to TRBJ2-1; 7 bases line up with TRBD2. This CDR3 comprises 14 residues. From germline, CDR1 is SGHRS and CDR2 YFSETQ. The CDR3 protein is CASSDPSLGGSFVF. The CDR3 DNA is TGCGCCAGCAGCGATCCTTCCTTGGGCGGGAGTTTTGTCTTC.

This chain uses TRBV15 with TRBJ2-6; TRBD2 might be the D (6 bases). Between the trimmed V and J ends, which lost 3 bases and 1 base, there was a span of 13 bases. The CDR3 has 17 amino acids. Germline V gene sequence: CDR1 LNHNV, CDR2 YYDKDF (reference sequence). The CDR3 loop is CATSSARRASGANVLTF. In DNA, the CDR3 is TGTGCCACCAGCAGTGCTAGGAGGGCTTCTGGGGCCAACGTCCTGACTTTC.

On this clonotype: The junction departs from the called germline gene at one end, perhaps through a read error. This sequence joins TRBV7-4 and TRBJ2-5, with a weak D call TRBD1 (6 bases). This CDR3 is built from 13 residues. Germline V lookup: CDR1 SGHVT, CDR2 SQSDAQ. The CDR3 bases are TGTACCAGCAGCTTCAGGGGACCGGAGACCCAGTACTTC. The encoded protein is CTSSFRGPETQYF. Supplemented by reference TRBV7-4 and TRBJ2-5, the full variable domain reads GAGVSQSPRYKVAKRGRDVALRCDSISGHVTLYWYRQTLGQGSEVLTYSQSDAQRDKSGRPSGRFSAERPERSVSTLKIQRTEQGDSAVYLCTSSFRGPETQYFGPGTRLLVL.

Worth noting for this clonotype: Lacking the conserved final phenylalanine or tryptophan, this CDR3 likely reflects a read error. The DNA is omitted, as the CDR3 cannot be located on it reliably, and the CDR3 follows TCRdb's listing. Here the CDR3 reads CASSPMTS. The J gene is TRBJ2-6, the V gene TRBV19. The CDR3 region is 8 residues in length, termini included. CDR1 and CDR2 (germline): LNHDA, SQIVND (reference sequence).

This chain connects TRBV24-1 to TRBJ1-2; maybe TRBD1 (6 bases). Trimming cost V 5 bases and J 8 bases, with 20 bases left between them. CDR1 is KGHDR and CDR2 is SFDVKD in the germline V gene. CDR3 size: 15 residues. In DNA form, the CDR3 reads TGTGCCACCAGTGTCGCTGGCAGGGGAGTATTAGGCTACACCTTC. This translates into CATSVAGRGVLGYTF.

The chain combines TRBV7-8 with TRBJ2-7; D possibly corresponds to TRBD2 (6 bases). In germline, CDR1 is SGHVS, CDR2 FQNEAQ. This CDR3 spans 13 amino acids. Trimming removed 11 bases at V and 2 bases at J, with 16 bases between. The CDR3 loop reads CAWSVSGAYEQYF. In DNA, the CDR3 is TGTGCCTGGAGTGTATCGGGGGCCTACGAGCAGTACTTC.

The genes are TRBV2 and TRBJ2-3, with 7 bases aligning to TRBD2. CDR3 length: 14 residues. Trimming at V came to 11 bases and at J to 0 bases, leaving 8 bases not matched to a gene. Germline loops: CDR1 SNHLY, CDR2 FYNNEI. CDR3 nucleotides: TGTGCCTGTCTAGCGGACACTAGCACAGATACGCAGTATTTT. It is translated as CACLADTSTDTQYF. The full variable domain, rest sourced from reference TRBV2 and TRBJ2-3, is EPEVTQTPSHQVTQMGQEVILRCVPISNHLYFYWYRQILGQKVEFLVSFYNNEISEKSEIFDDQFSVERPDGSNFTLKIRSTKLEDSAMYFCACLADTSTDTQYFGPGTRLTVL.

The chain carries TRBV12-3 or TRBV12-4 and TRBJ1-2; 7 bases line up with TRBD1. The ends lost 3 bases at V and 2 bases at J; junction bases unmatched: 6. This CDR3 region has 15 residues. CDR3 amino acids: CASSLSGTVNYGYTF. CDR3 DNA sequence: TGTGCCAGCAGTTTGTCGGGGACAGTCAACTATGGCTACACCTTC.

V gene TRBV19 combines with J gene TRBJ1-1; a possible D gene is TRBD1 (5 bases). Deletions cut 7 bases from V and 1 base from J, with 13 bases between. Germline CDR1 is LNHDA and CDR2 is SQIVND (reference sequence). The CDR3 consists of 14 residues. The CDR3 nucleotides are TGTGCCAGTATAAAGGGAGGGGCGAACACTGAAGCTTTCTTT. It specifies CASIKGGANTEAFF.

This clonotype was recorded many times. The J gene is TRBJ1-2, the V gene TRBV19; maybe TRBD1 (6 bases). V was shortened by 5 bases and J by 8 bases, with 12 bases between the two germline ends. The CDR3 totals 12 residues. Germline V gene lookup returns CDR1 LNHDA and CDR2 SQIVND (reference sequence). This CDR3 is CASSLGTRGYTF. The CDR3 DNA reads as TGTGCCAGTAGTCTAGGGACACGCGGCTACACCTTC. Drawing the rest from reference TRBV19 and TRBJ1-2, the complete variable domain is DGGITQSPKYLFRKEGQNVTLSCEQNLNHDAMYWYRQDPGQGLRLIYYSQIVNDFQKGDIAEGYSVSREKKESFPLTVTSAQKNPTAFYLCASSLGTRGYTFGSGTRLTVV.

This clonotype was seen many times. This rearrangement joins TRBV7-2 to TRBJ2-7; no clear D. Germline CDR1 SGHTA, CDR2 FQGNSA. The V and J ends lost 6 bases and 5 bases respectively, with 14 bases between them. This CDR3 contains 13 residues. The DNA of the CDR3 is TGTGCCAGCAGTTTAATCCTGGTGAACGAGCAGTACTTC. Amino acid sequence: CASSLILVNEQYF. The full variable domain, in which reference TRBV7-2 and TRBJ2-7 provide the parts outside the CDR3, is GAGVSQSPSNKVTEKGKDVELRCDPISGHTALYWYRQSLGQGLEFLIYFQGNSAPDKSGLPSDRFSAERTGGSVSTLTIQRTQQEDSAVYLCASSLILVNEQYFGPGTRLTVT.

This clonotype occurred a few times. The gene calls are TRBV18 and TRBJ1-3; 7 bases agree with TRBD1. The CDR3 sequence is 18 residues long. J lost 2 bases, V lost 2 bases, and 12 bases had no gene match. CDR1 and CDR2 from the germline V gene are KGHSH and LQKENI. DNA of the CDR3: TGTGCCAGCTCACCATTTAAGGGGGCGAGAGGTGCTGGAAACACCATATATTTT. Translation gives CASSPFKGARGAGNTIYF.

This clonotype was found once. At one end the junction does not follow the germline gene, possibly because of a read error. The chain couples TRBV20-1 to TRBJ2-2; TRBD1 matches at 8 bases. CDR3 length: 15 residues. The germline V gene encodes CDR1 DFQATT and CDR2 SNEGSKA (reference sequence). CDR3 nucleotide sequence: TGCAATGCTGGAAAGGGGACAGGTGCAAGCGGGGAGCTGTTTTTT. Encoded protein: CNAGKGTGASGELFF.

Details on this clonotype: At one of its ends the junction is not consistent with the germline gene, which may arise from a read error. V usage is TRBV5-1 and J usage is TRBJ1-1, with 7 bases lining up with TRBD1. The germline gives CDR1 SGHRS, CDR2 YFSETQ. There are 14 residues in the CDR3. CDR3 DNA: TGCGCCGGCAGCAAGGGAGGAGGGGGCACTGAGGCTTTCTTT. Translation gives CAGSKGGGGTEAFF.

The V gene is TRBV24-1, the J gene TRBJ2-5; D perhaps matches TRBD1 (5 bases). CDR3 length: 15 amino acids. Looked up from germline, CDR1 is KGHDR and CDR2 is SFDVKD. V lost 7 bases to trimming and J lost 2 bases, with 16 bases between them. The CDR3 sequence: CATSRSQDIQETQYF. CDR3 DNA sequence: TGTGCCACCAGCAGGTCACAGGACATACAAGAGACCCAGTACTTC.

This clonotype was recorded a few times. V and J are TRBV11-2 and TRBJ1-1; D might be TRBD1 (6 bases). V was pared by 3 bases and J by 1 base, with 18 bases between. The CDR3 runs 17 residues. Germline V gene sequence: CDR1 SGHAT, CDR2 FQNNGV. DNA for the CDR3: TGTGCCAGCAGCTTCCCAGAACGGGGGCGGAGGAACACTGAAGCTTTCTTT. This sequence encodes CASSFPERGRRNTEAFF. The full variable domain, in which reference TRBV11-2 and TRBJ1-1 provide the parts outside the CDR3, is EAGVAQSPRYKIIEKRQSVAFWCNPISGHATLYWYQQILGQGPKLLIQFQNNGVVDDSQLPKDRFSAERLKGVDSTLKIQPAKLEDSAVYLCASSFPERGRRNTEAFFGQGTRLTVV.

With regard to this clonotype: Since no conserved phenylalanine or tryptophan closes the CDR3, a read error is the likely cause. No DNA is shown, since the ends of the CDR3 on it are uncertain; the CDR3 is the one TCRdb lists. The rearrangement links TRBV7-2 to TRBJ1-1; the table gives TRBD1 as D, unverified against the DNA. The CDR3 adds up to 9 amino acids, both ends counted. Germline V CDR1 and CDR2: SGHTA, FQGNSA. Here the CDR3 reads CATEGGIIY.

This rearrangement joins TRBV10-2 to TRBJ2-7; D possibly corresponds to TRBD1 (5 bases). The ends were cut back, 8 bases at V and 2 bases at J, with 19 bases in the middle. The CDR3 totals 15 residues. Germline assignment: CDR1 WSHSY and CDR2 SAAADI. CDR3 region: CASVVSGSRAYEQYF. Here the CDR3 DNA reads TGCGCCAGCGTTGTCTCGGGTTCCAGGGCCTACGAGCAGTACTTC.